This T cell receptor (beta chain) is from a study of OX40 agonist ivuxolimab in advanced cancers. Background for the entire study: The costimulatory receptor OX40 (CD134) was targeted by ivuxolimab, a fully human IgG2 agonistic monoclonal antibody. Intravenous ivuxolimab was administered to patients every 2 weeks at six dose levels: 0.01, 0.1, 0.3, 1.5, 3 and 10 mg/kg. Of the roughly 52 patients in dose escalation, about 20 had hepatocellular carcinoma, roughly 15 had melanoma, 9 had renal cell carcinoma and 9 had head and neck cancer. The dose-escalation cohort was 82.7% male with a mean age of about 65 years, ranging from 23 to 79. Patients were allowed to have had prior anti-PD-1, anti-PD-L1 or anti-CTLA-4 therapy, and approximately 40% of the dose-escalation patients had previously received checkpoint inhibitors. Partial responses occurred in three dose-escalation patients, of whom one had hepatocellular carcinoma and two had cutaneous melanoma. Peripheral TCRbeta sequencing aimed to test whether ivuxolimab altered TCR sequence diversity and caused clonal T-cell expansion. The paper reports the monotherapy dose-escalation portion (N of about 51 patients) of the phase I ivuxolimab trial. Beyond this particular receptor, the publication reports: Low levels of normalized T-cell clonal expansion were also shown by some nonresponding patients. In the 0.1-3.0 mg/kg groups, partial responders were among the patients with the lowest normalized peripheral clonal expansion, particularly in CD8+ T cells. At doses from 0.1 to 3.0 mg/kg, clonal expansion was seen in both CD4+ and CD8+ blood T cells between baseline and week 6. Which antigens the clonally expanded peripheral T cells were specific for was not determined. After ivuxolimab, expanded clones were on average more numerous among CD8+ T cells than among CD4+ T cells.

This clone came up once. Its recognized antigen is unknown. Per-base qualities were not stored, and no clone one base away is much larger. The trial excluded patients who had a history of autoimmune disease or who were on systemic immunosuppression. Peripheral blood for TCR sequencing was collected from all dose cohorts at baseline, on cycle 4 day 1, and on cycle 7 day 1. The samples were drawn from a first-in-human, open-label, multicenter phase I dose-escalation trial of ivuxolimab. Adults with locally advanced or metastatic melanoma, renal cell, hepatocellular, or head and neck squamous cell carcinoma were enrolled in the trial. Before TCR sequencing, CD4+ T cells and CD8+ T cells were sorted from peripheral blood as separate populations. After removal of 4 bases from V and 4 bases from J, the junction retains 7 bases not matched to a gene. The CDR3, from cysteine to phenylalanine, totals 14 residues. Just the 42-base CDR3 DNA is kept, in frame starting at base 1. The germline V gene encodes CDR1 MNHEY and CDR2 SMNVEV (reference sequence).

To sequence the TCRbeta CDR3 region, genomic DNA was isolated from the sorted cells. TCRbeta CDR3 regions were sequenced using the immunoSEQ Assay. Imported from immuneACCESS, the table was reduced by TCRdb to in-frame sequences with V and J called. These copies leave out some clones; in studies compared against another copy, an unresolved V gene accounts for under half, and the cause of the remainder is not known. In this sample the table shows about 73,000 clones, approximately 90% of which occur a single time. The leading ten clones occupy 0.4% to 0.55% of the sample. The TCR originated in an adult with an advanced solid tumor such as melanoma, head and neck, liver or kidney cancer. This chain joins TRBV27 to TRBJ2-7, and 7 bases in between align with TRBD1. The specimen comprised CD4+ or CD8+ T cells sorted from blood, sampled in a trial of the OX40 agonist ivuxolimab. At the DNA level, the sequence is TGTGCCAGCAGTTCGTACAGGGGCCGGTACGAGCAGTACTTC. The resulting protein is CASSSYRGRYEQYF.